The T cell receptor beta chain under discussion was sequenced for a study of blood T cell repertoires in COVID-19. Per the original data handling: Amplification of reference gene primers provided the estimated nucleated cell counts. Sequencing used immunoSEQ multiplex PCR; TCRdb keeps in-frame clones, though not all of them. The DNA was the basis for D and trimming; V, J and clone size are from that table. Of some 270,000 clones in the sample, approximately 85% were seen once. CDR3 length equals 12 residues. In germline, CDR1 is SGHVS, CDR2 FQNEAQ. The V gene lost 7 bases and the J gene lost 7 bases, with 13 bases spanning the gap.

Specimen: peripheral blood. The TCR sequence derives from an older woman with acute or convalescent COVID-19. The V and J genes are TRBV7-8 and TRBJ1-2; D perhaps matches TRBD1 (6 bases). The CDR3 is CASTPLGGGYTF. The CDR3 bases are TGTGCCAGCACCCCATTAGGGGGTGGCTACACCTTC.